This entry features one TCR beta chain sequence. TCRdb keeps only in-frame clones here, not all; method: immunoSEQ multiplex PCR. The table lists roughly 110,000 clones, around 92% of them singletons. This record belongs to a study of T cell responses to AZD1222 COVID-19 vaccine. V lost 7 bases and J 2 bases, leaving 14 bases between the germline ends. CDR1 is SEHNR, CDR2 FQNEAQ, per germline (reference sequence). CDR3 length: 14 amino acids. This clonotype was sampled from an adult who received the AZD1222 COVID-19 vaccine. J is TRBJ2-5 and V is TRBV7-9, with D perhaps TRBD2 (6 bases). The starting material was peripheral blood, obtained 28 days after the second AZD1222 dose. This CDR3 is CASTVGGKQETQYF. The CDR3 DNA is TGTGCCAGCACCGTTGGGGGGAAACAAGAGACCCAGTACTTC.